This T cell receptor (beta chain) was recorded in a study of OX40 agonist ivuxolimab in advanced cancers. Study background: From roughly 20 to 90 years was the age range, with a mean of around 57 years, and approximately 84% were male.

Using immunoSEQ multiplex PCR, the repertoire was profiled, and TCRdb retains in-frame clones only, with some absent. There are 90,000 to 150,000 clones in the sample; approximately 92% occur only once, and around 0.55% lies in the top ten. The CDR3 totals 14 residues. Germline V gene lookup returns CDR1 SGHRS and CDR2 YFSETQ. With V trimmed by 4 bases and J by 5 bases, 7 bases remained unmatched. The chain carries TRBV5-1 and TRBJ2-3; 7 bases fit TRBD1. The receptor's source is an adult with an advanced solid tumor such as melanoma, head and neck, liver or kidney cancer. The sequencing here drew on CD4+ or CD8+ T cells sorted from blood, taken in a trial of the OX40 agonist ivuxolimab. CDR3 loop: CASSPGQGVDTQYF. Written as DNA, the CDR3 is TGCGCCAGCAGCCCCGGGCAGGGGGTAGATACGCAGTATTTT.